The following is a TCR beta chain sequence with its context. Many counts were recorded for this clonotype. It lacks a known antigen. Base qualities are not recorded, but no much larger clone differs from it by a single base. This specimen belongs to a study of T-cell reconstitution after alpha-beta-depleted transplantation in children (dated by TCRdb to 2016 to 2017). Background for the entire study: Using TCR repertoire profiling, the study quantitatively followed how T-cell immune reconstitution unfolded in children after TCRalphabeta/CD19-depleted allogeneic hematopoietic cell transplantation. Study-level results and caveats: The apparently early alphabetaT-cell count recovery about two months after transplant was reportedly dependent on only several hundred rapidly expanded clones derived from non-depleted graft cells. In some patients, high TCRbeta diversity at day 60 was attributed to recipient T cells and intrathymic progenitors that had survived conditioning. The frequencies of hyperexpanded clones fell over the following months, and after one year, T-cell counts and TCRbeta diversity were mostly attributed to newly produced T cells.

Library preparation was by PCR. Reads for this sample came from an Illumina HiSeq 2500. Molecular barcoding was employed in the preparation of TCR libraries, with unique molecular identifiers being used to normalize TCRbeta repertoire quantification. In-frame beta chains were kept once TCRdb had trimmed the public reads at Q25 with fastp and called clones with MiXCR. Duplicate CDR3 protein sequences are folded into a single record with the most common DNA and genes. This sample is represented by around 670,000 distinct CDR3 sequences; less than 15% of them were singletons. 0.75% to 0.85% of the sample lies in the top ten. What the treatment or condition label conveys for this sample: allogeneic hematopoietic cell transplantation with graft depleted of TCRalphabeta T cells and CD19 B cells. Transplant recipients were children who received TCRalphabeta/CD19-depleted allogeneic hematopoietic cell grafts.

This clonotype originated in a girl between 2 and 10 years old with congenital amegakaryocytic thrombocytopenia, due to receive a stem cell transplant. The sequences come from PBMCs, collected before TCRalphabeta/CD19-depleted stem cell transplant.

The CDR3 has the sequence CASNTGTDLEAFF. DNA sequence: TGTGCCAGCAACACCGGGACAGACCTTGAAGCTTTCTTT. The chain uses TRBV7-9 and TRBJ1-1, and TRBD1 aligns with 7 junction nucleotides. Inclusive of the bounding cysteine and phenylalanine, the CDR3 is 13 residues long. Only the CDR3 DNA stays, 39 bases, in frame from base 1. Clipping removes 7 bases from V and 7 bases from J, with 9 as the unmatched junction base count. According to the germline V gene (reference sequence), CDR1 reads SEHNR and CDR2 reads FQNEAQ.